This is a list of T cell receptor beta chains from one sample in a study of T cell clones after liver transplantation. Clones were read by immunoSEQ multiplex PCR, and TCRdb kept only the in-frame ones, dropping some. This sample yields 55,000 to 75,000 clones, of which 70% are seen a single time; about 2.8% belongs to the top ten. The sequenced sample was CD4+ T cells from blood, obtained at the roughly 16-month timepoint. The receptor set was obtained from a human patient who received a liver transplant. These T cells may partly come from the graft donor. CDR3s include the opening cysteine and the closing phenylalanine or tryptophan. A D gene is named only where the DNA matches it firmly. Part of the rows lack a size; the others show once, few, many or a class for expanded clones.

NA	TRBV19	TRBD1	TRBJ1-2	TGTGCCAGTAGTCCAAGGACAGGAGCCAACTATGGCTACACCTTC	CASSPRTGANYGYTF
NA	TRBV5-1	TRBD1	TRBJ2-2	TGCGCCAGCAGCTTAAAGACAGGGGTTAACACCGGGGAGCTGTTTTTT	CASSLKTGVNTGELFF
NA	TRBV5-4	NA	TRBJ1-4	TGTGCCAGCAGCTTCGGGGGTGCAACTAATGAAAAACTGTTTTTT	CASSFGGATNEKLFF
NA	TRBV27	NA	TRBJ1-1	TGTGCCAGCAGTCGGCCTGGGGACACTGAAGCTTTCTTT	CASSRPGDTEAFF
NA	TRBV4-3	NA	TRBJ1-4	TGCGCCAGCAGCCAAGATTCCGGGTTTAATGAAAAACTGTTTTTT	CASSQDSGFNEKLFF
few	TRBV29-1	NA	TRBJ2-1	TGCAGCGTTGGAGTCTCCTACAATGAGCAGTTCTTC	CSVGVSYNEQFF
NA	TRBV6-5	NA	TRBJ1-2	TGTGCCAGCAGTACTCAGGGACTGCCTAGCTACACCTTC	CASSTQGLPSYTF
NA	TRBV13	TRBD1	TRBJ1-3	TGTGCCAGCAGCCCGCCCCAGGGGGCGAGAGGTGGAAACACCATATATTTT	CASSPPQGARGGNTIYF
once	TRBV11-2	NA	TRBJ2-7	TGTGCCAGCAGCTTAGATGTCACCGGCGAGCAGTACTTC	CASSLDVTGEQYF
NA	TRBV2	NA	TRBJ1-2	TGTGCCAGCAGCCAGGACGAGTTTTATGGCTACACCTTC	CASSQDEFYGYTF
NA	TRBV7-2	TRBD2	TRBJ2-1	TGTGCCAGCAGGCCTCTAGCGGGAGAAAACAATGAGCAGTTCTTC	CASRPLAGENNEQFF
few	TRBV6-1	NA	TRBJ2-2	TGTGCCAGCAGTGGTGTTAGGAACTCGAACACCGGGGAGCTGTTTTTT	CASSGVRNSNTGELFF
NA	TRBV5-4	NA	TRBJ1-1	TGTGCCAGCAGCTCGTTAATCGGGATCCTGAACACTGAAGCTTTCTTT	CASSSLIGILNTEAFF
NA	TRBV18	TRBD1	TRBJ2-3	TGTGCCAGCTCACCTAGGGGACAGGGGTCGGATACGCAGTATTTT	CASSPRGQGSDTQYF
NA	TRBV5-1	TRBD1	TRBJ1-1	TGCGCCAGCAGCTTTCAGGGGGGCACTGAAGCTTTCTTT	CASSFQGGTEAFF
NA	TRBV19	NA	TRBJ2-2	TGTGCCAGTAGTATCTCCAGTTCGAACACCGGGGAGCTGTTTTTT	CASSISSSNTGELFF
NA	TRBV5-1	NA	TRBJ1-4	TGCGCCAGCAGCTTGGGAGGGGGAGTTAGTGAAAAACTGTTTTTT	CASSLGGGVSEKLFF
NA	TRBV4-2	NA	TRBJ1-2	TGTGCCAGCAGCCATCGCGGCGACGATGGCTACACCTTC	CASSHRGDDGYTF
NA	TRBV6-5	NA	TRBJ1-6	TGTGCCAGCAGTTATAAGATTAACTCCTATAATTCACCCCTCCACTTT	CASSYKINSYNSPLHF
NA	TRBV5-1	TRBD1	TRBJ2-7	TGCGCCAGCAGCTGGGACAGAAGTATTGAGCAGTACTTC	CASSWDRSIEQYF
many	TRBV5-1	NA	TRBJ2-5	TGCGCCAGCAGCTTGGGGGGGGCGAGAGAGACCCAGTACTTC	CASSLGGARETQYF
NA	TRBV27	NA	TRBJ1-5	TGTGCCAGCAGTTTATCGGGGCGGATGAATCAGCCCCAGCATTTT	CASSLSGRMNQPQHF
NA	TRBV11-2	TRBD2	TRBJ2-1	TGTGCCAGCAGCTTAGCGGGCGGGAGGGGTTTCGGGGAGCAGTTCTTC	CASSLAGGRGFGEQFF
NA	TRBV6-1	NA	TRBJ2-1	TGTGCCAGCAGTTCACGGGGTGACAATGAGCAGTTCTTC	CASSSRGDNEQFF
NA	TRBV7-2	NA	TRBJ2-3	TGTGCCAGCAGCCGTCCAGGAGCGACAGATACGCAGTATTTT	CASSRPGATDTQYF
few	TRBV28	TRBD1	TRBJ2-1	TGTGCCAGCAGTTTAGGACAGGGAGAAAAGTTCTTC	CASSLGQGEKFF
NA	TRBV7-9	NA	TRBJ2-5	TGTGCCAGCAGCTTAGTATCGCAGGGGAACCAAGAGACCCAGTACTTC	CASSLVSQGNQETQYF
NA	TRBV7-2	NA	TRBJ2-3	TGTGCCAGCAGCCCCAGGTTCGATACGCAGTATTTT	CASSPRFDTQYF
medium-sized	TRBV5-5	NA	TRBJ1-1	TGTGCCAGCAGTTACGGTGGGGAAAAAGCTTTCTTT	CASSYGGEKAFF
NA	TRBV2	NA	TRBJ1-2	TGTGCCAGCGGGGACACCGTTTATGGCTACACCTTC	CASGDTVYGYTF
NA	TRBV11-2	TRBD2	TRBJ2-7	TGTGCCAGCAGCTTTGGGACTAGCGGGGTTAGCTCCTACGAGCAGTACTTC	CASSFGTSGVSSYEQYF
NA	TRBV11-2	TRBD2	TRBJ2-3	TGTGCCAGCAGCGTAGACCGGGAGGGCCTCTGGGGAGATACGCAGTATTTT	CASSVDREGLWGDTQYF
NA	TRBV2	TRBD2	TRBJ2-7	TGTGCCAGCAGTGAATCCAGCGGGGGGGCCCGTTGGCAGCAGTACTTC	CASSESSGGARWQQYF
few	TRBV11-2	NA	TRBJ2-5	TGTGCCAGCAGCCCAGGACAAGAGACCCAGTACTTC	CASSPGQETQYF
NA	TRBV11-3	NA	TRBJ2-3	TGTGCCAGCAGCTTGACACCAGAAACGCAGTATTTT	CASSLTPETQYF
few	TRBV18	NA	TRBJ1-1	TGTGCCAGCTCACGATCGGTTGGTGCTGATACTGAAGCTTTCTTT	CASSRSVGADTEAFF
NA	TRBV5-5	NA	TRBJ2-2	TGTGCCAGCAGCTTGGAGTGGGGATCCGGGGAGCTGTTTTTT	CASSLEWGSGELFF
NA	TRBV7-7	TRBD1	TRBJ2-5	TGTGCTAGCAGCTTAGACGGGACAGGGGAGACCCAGTACTTC	CASSLDGTGETQYF
NA	TRBV28	NA	TRBJ1-4	TGTGCCAGCAGCGCGCCGGGGGGCCTGAATGAAAAACTGTTTTTT	CASSAPGGLNEKLFF
NA	TRBV27	TRBD1	TRBJ1-6	TGTGCCAGCAGATCAGGGACAGGGGGCTCACCCCTCCACTTT	CASRSGTGGSPLHF
NA	TRBV23-1	NA	TRBJ1-2	TGCGCCAGCAGTCAAACCCCGGCAGTCCGGCCCGGCTGCTTCTATGGCTACACCTTC	CASSQTPAVRPGCFYGYTF
NA	TRBV10-2	TRBD1	TRBJ1-1	TGCGCCAGCAGGTGGACAGGGGGAAACACTGAAGCTTTCTTT	CASRWTGGNTEAFF
few	TRBV7-8	TRBD1	TRBJ2-1	TGTGCCAGCAGCTCCTGGACAGGGGACTACAATGAGCAGTTCTTC	CASSSWTGDYNEQFF
NA	TRBV28	TRBD1	TRBJ1-6	TGTGCCAGCAGTTGGGGACAGGGGAGTGTGCCCCTCCACTTT	CASSWGQGSVPLHF
NA	TRBV27	NA	TRBJ2-2	TGTGCCAGCAGATCCGGCGGGGAGCTGTTTTTT	CASRSGGELFF
few	TRBV10-1	NA	TRBJ2-2	NA	CASTSGVTGELFF
NA	TRBV27	NA	TRBJ2-1	TGTGCCAGCAGTTTCTACAATGAGCAGTTCTTC	CASSFYNEQFF
few	TRBV12-5	TRBD1	TRBJ1-1	TGTGCTAGTGGTTTACAGGGGGCGGACACTGAAGCTTTCTTT	CASGLQGADTEAFF
NA	TRBV2	TRBD1	TRBJ1-4	TGTGCCAGCAGCCGACAGGGACTTTTAGAAAAACTGTTTTTT	CASSRQGLLEKLFF
NA	TRBV28	NA	TRBJ2-2	TGTGCCAGCACCTCCGGGACGGATACCGGGGAGCTGTTTTTT	CASTSGTDTGELFF
NA	TRBV6-1	TRBD2	TRBJ2-2	TGTGCCAGCTGGGCTAGCGGGGCGAACACCGGGGAGCTGTTTTTT	CASWASGANTGELFF
many	TRBV6-1	NA	TRBJ1-3	TGTGCCAGCAGTGAAAATCGAAACACCATATATTTT	CASSENRNTIYF
NA	TRBV6-1	NA	TRBJ1-4	TGTGCCAGCAGTGAAGCGGGATTGACAACTAATGAAAAACTGTTTTTT	CASSEAGLTTNEKLFF
once	TRBV27	TRBD2	TRBJ2-3	TGTGCCAGCACTCCGTGGGGGACTAGCGGGTTCAGCACAGATACGCAGTATTTT	CASTPWGTSGFSTDTQYF
NA	TRBV19	NA	TRBJ1-1	TGTGCCAGTAGTATTGCCCAGGCAGGGAGGCGAGACACTGAAGCTTTCTTT	CASSIAQAGRRDTEAFF
once	TRBV5-1	TRBD1	TRBJ2-2	TGCGCCAGTACAGGGACAGGAGACACCGGGGAGCTGTTTTTT	CASTGTGDTGELFF
NA	TRBV28	NA	TRBJ2-7	TGTGCCAGCAGTTTCGGATTAGGGGTGGCCTACGAGCAGTACTTC	CASSFGLGVAYEQYF
NA	TRBV12-5	TRBD2	TRBJ2-5	TGTGCTAGTGGTTCGGGACTGACTAGCGGGAGGGGAGAGACCCAGTACTTC	CASGSGLTSGRGETQYF
NA	TRBV5-1	NA	TRBJ2-7	TGCGCCAGCAGCTTTGCCGGGGAATACGAGCAGTACTTC	CASSFAGEYEQYF
NA	TRBV7-8	TRBD2	TRBJ2-5	TGTGCCAGCAGCCCACGGGAGGTCCAAGAGACCCAGTACTTC	CASSPREVQETQYF